This TCR beta chain comes out of a study of T-cell memory formation after mild COVID-19. Study-level background: Across donors, TCR clusters were largely donor specific.

V was cut by 1 base and J by 1 base, with 15 bases left in between. Germline CDR1 reads SGHDT; CDR2 reads YYEEEE. The CDR3 loop spans 17 amino acids. This clonotype was seen a few times. Its antigen is not known. Researchers used 5'RACE with constant-segment primers to make TCR alpha and TCR beta cDNA libraries that carry sample barcodes and UMIs. TCRdb analysed the 5' RACE reads with MiXCR anew, one entry per CDR3 protein. The sample lists roughly 250,000 distinct CDR3 sequences; roughly 15% were seen once. General study findings and limits: In pre-infection memory, a portion of responding clones appeared, which suggested that cross-reactive memory joined. Contracting CD4+ clones sat mainly in CM and EM; CD8+ in EMRA.

This receptor was identified in a man in his late teens or twenties who had mild COVID-19 (a few samples of this study predate the infection). Cell type and time point are not known. The sample was PBMCs or a T cell subset sorted from them (not recorded which). The chain recombines TRBV5-6 with TRBJ1-3; D gene uncertain. CDR3 sequence (DNA): TGTGCCAGCAGCTTGCTTTCGAGGCAATGGTCTGGAAACACCATATATTTT. Translation: CASSLLSRQWSGNTIYF.